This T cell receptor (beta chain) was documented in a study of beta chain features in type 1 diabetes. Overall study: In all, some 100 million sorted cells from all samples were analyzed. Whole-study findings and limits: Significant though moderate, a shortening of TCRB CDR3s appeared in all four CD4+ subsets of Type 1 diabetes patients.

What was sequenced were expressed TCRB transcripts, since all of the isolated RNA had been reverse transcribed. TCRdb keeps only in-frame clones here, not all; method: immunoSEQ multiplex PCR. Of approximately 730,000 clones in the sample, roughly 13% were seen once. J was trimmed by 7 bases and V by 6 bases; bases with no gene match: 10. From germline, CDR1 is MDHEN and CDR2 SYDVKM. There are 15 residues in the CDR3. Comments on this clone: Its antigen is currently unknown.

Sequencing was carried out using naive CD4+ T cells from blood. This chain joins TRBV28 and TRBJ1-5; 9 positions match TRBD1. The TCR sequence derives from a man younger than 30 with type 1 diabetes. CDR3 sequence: CASSPSGQGKQPQHF. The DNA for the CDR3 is TGTGCCAGCAGCCCCTCCGGACAGGGGAAACAGCCCCAGCATTTT.